The T cell receptor beta chain described here comes from a study of blood T cell repertoires in COVID-19. Profiling relied on immunoSEQ multiplex PCR, and the TCRdb table lists in-frame clones only, not all of them. The sample lists 40,000 to 50,000 clones; around 81% were seen once. The germline CDR1 and CDR2 sequences are MNHEY and SVGAGI. The V end lost 5 bases, the J end lost 3 bases, and 13 bases lay between the germline ends. The CDR3 is 14 residues long. This clone was found a few times. Sequenced: peripheral blood. This TCR came from a middle-aged man with active or convalescent COVID-19. The chain couples TRBV6-5 to TRBJ1-1, with D hard to call. In DNA form, the CDR3 reads TGTGCCAGCAGTCCTTTCGGGAGGGACACTGAAGCTTTCTTT. Amino acid sequence: CASSPFGRDTEAFF.